One and the same sample provided the 13 T cell receptor beta chains below, sequenced in a study of cytomegalovirus exposure and HLA in healthy donors. In the PCR, 60 Vbeta and 13 Jbeta primers were used. Sequencing was performed with immunoSEQ multiplex PCR; in TCRdb, only in-frame clones are kept and a portion is missing. The sample lists 150,000 to 200,000 clones, 60% to 80% seen once, with around 15% in the top ten. Sequenced input: PBMCs. All receptors come from a man aged 45 to 65 in good health and CMV-seropositive.

This sequence joins TRBV7-6 and TRBJ2-2; 9 nucleotides align to TRBD1. Germline CDR1 and CDR2: SGHVS and FNYEAQ. The J segment lost 7 bases and the V segment lost 5 bases, leaving 8 bases of the junction unmatched. CDR3 length: 15 amino acids. The CDR3: CASSPWTGEGGELFF. The CDR3 DNA follows: TGTGCCAGCAGCCCCTGGACAGGGGAGGGCGGGGAGCTGTTTTTT.

The V call is TRBV28, the J call TRBJ2-1; D is perhaps TRBD2 (7 bases). Trimming cost V 3 bases and J 3 bases, with 15 bases left between them. The CDR3 is 16 residues long. Germline V gene data show CDR1 as MDHEN and CDR2 as SYDVKM. The CDR3 nucleotides are TGTGCCAGCAGTTTCATCCGGGGGGCGTTCTACAATGAGCAGTTCTTC. Its translation is CASSFIRGAFYNEQFF.

This chain uses TRBV5-4 with TRBJ1-2, with D perhaps matching TRBD1 (5 bases). The V end lost 2 bases, the J end lost 5 bases, and 16 bases lay between the germline ends. The CDR3 totals 15 residues. In germline, CDR1 is SGHNT, CDR2 YYREEE (reference sequence). CDR3 DNA: TGTGCCAGCAGCTTCGAGACGGGACTTAGTTATGGCTACACCTTC. This gives the protein CASSFETGLSYGYTF.

The chain links TRBV4-1 to TRBJ2-2; 8 bases match TRBD2. This CDR3 contains 18 residues. The J segment lost 1 base and the V segment lost 0 bases, leaving 7 bases of the junction unmatched. Germline values: CDR1 MGHRA, CDR2 YSYEKL. The CDR3 is CASSQDGRGAKNTGELFF. Here the CDR3 DNA reads TGCGCCAGCAGCCAAGATGGGCGGGGGGCCAAGAACACCGGGGAGCTGTTTTTT.

This clone was counted once. V is TRBV7-8 and J is TRBJ2-5; 9 bases line up with TRBD2. This CDR3 has 16 residues. Germline loops: CDR1 SGHVS, CDR2 FQNEAQ. With 2 bases clipped from V and 2 bases from J, the junction kept 6 bases outside the gene matches. This CDR3 is CASSLKSSGVQETQYF. Here the CDR3 DNA reads TGTGCCAGCAGCTTAAAGTCTAGCGGGGTACAAGAGACCCAGTACTTC.

V gene TRBV29-1 combines with J gene TRBJ1-2, with 7 bases fitting TRBD1. This CDR3 region has 14 residues. Looked up from germline, CDR1 is SQVTM and CDR2 is ANQGSEA. V lost 7 bases, J lost 4 bases, and 12 bases stayed unmatched. CDR3 protein: CSAPTGNGPYGYTF. The CDR3 DNA follows: TGCAGCGCCCCGACAGGGAACGGCCCCTATGGCTACACCTTC.

The rearrangement uses TRBV5-1 and TRBJ1-1; 9 nucleotides match TRBD1. Germline V gene sequence: CDR1 SGHRS, CDR2 YFSETQ. CDR3 length: 17 amino acids. V was clipped by 1 base and J by 0 bases; unmatched bases: 7. The CDR3 sequence is CASSLSGTGSLNTEAFF. CDR3 nucleotide sequence: TGCGCCAGCAGCTTGTCAGGGACAGGGTCGCTGAACACTGAAGCTTTCTTT.

V and J are TRBV13 and TRBJ2-7, with TRBD2 matching over 11 bases. There are 16 residues in the CDR3. The V and J ends lost 4 bases and 5 bases, in that order; junction bases with no gene match: 10. From germline, CDR1 is PRHDT and CDR2 FYEKMQ (reference sequence). The CDR3 loop reads CASSSLLAGARDEQYF. DNA of the CDR3: TGTGCCAGCAGCTCACTACTAGCGGGGGCCCGTGACGAGCAGTACTTC.

With respect to this clone: Other nucleotide sequences in the sample specify the same CDR3. The rearrangement joins TRBV4-1 to TRBJ2-5; D remains unclear. This CDR3 contains 14 residues. V lost 1 base and J 5 bases, leaving 11 bases between the germline ends. CDR1 is MGHRA and CDR2 is YSYEKL in the germline V gene. In DNA form, the CDR3 reads TGCGCCAGCAGCCAAGCGTCCGGTAAGGAGACCCAGTACTTC. It translates to CASSQASGKETQYF.

The rearrangement uses TRBV6-1 and TRBJ2-1; D is perhaps TRBD2 (6 bases). The CDR3 spans 14 residues. V was pared by 3 bases and J by 1 base, with 7 bases between. Germline lookup yields CDR1 MNHNS and CDR2 SASEGT. This CDR3 reads CASSDGGSYNEQFF. Here the CDR3 DNA reads TGTGCCAGCAGTGATGGGGGGTCCTACAATGAGCAGTTCTTC.

The CDR3 DNA reads TGTGCCAGCAGCTTAGGGACGGGGGGGGAATACAATGAGCAGTTCTTC. This sequence encodes CASSLGTGGEYNEQFF. J is TRBJ2-1 and V is TRBV11-3, with TRBD2 identical over 8 bases. The V gene end was trimmed by 1 base and the J gene end by 4 bases; junction bases not matched to a gene: 6. In germline, CDR1 is SGHNT, CDR2 YENEEA. The CDR3 loop spans 16 amino acids.

This clone was found once. The rearrangement uses TRBV9 and TRBJ2-6; TRBD1 might be the D (6 bases). The CDR3 spans 15 residues. Deletions cut 3 bases from V and 4 bases from J, with 11 bases between. CDR1 is SGDLS, CDR2 YYNGEE, per germline. The CDR3, as DNA: TGTGCCAGCAGCGCCGCAGGGGCCGGGGCCAACGTCCTGACTTTC. This encodes CASSAAGAGANVLTF.

The chain combines TRBV6-1 with TRBJ2-7; 7 bases are a match to TRBD1. Trimming took 5 bases from V and 1 from J; bases not matched to a gene: 2. CDR1 is MNHNS and CDR2 is SASEGT in the germline V gene. The CDR3 is 13 amino acids. The CDR3 region is CASSWDRSYEQYF. CDR3 bases: TGTGCCAGCAGTTGGGACAGATCCTACGAGCAGTACTTC.